Listed below are T cell receptor beta chains from one sample, sequenced in a study of cytomegalovirus exposure and HLA in healthy donors. Produced via immunoSEQ multiplex PCR; TCRdb's table is partial and in-frame only. This table lists approximately 100,000 clones. The sample was PBMCs. Receptor source: a man between 45 and 60 years old in good health and CMV-seronegative. Each CDR3 is given with its conserved first and last residue. Fields, in order: V gene, J gene, D gene, CDR3 protein, CDR3 DNA. The D gene is left open where the match is weak.

V gene: TRBV7-6
J gene: TRBJ2-2
D gene: TRBD2
CDR3 protein: CASSHEGRRGGGTGELFF
CDR3 DNA: TGTGCCAGCAGCCACGAGGGGCGGCGCGGGGGGGGAACCGGGGAGCTGTTTTTT

V gene: TRBV20-1
J gene: TRBJ2-7
D gene: .
CDR3 protein: CSASGGYEQYF
CDR3 DNA: TGCAGTGCTAGTGGGGGCTACGAGCAGTACTTC

V gene: TRBV2
J gene: TRBJ2-3
D gene: TRBD2
CDR3 protein: CASNVAAGGLTDTQYF
CDR3 DNA: TGTGCCAGCAACGTCGCAGCGGGGGGCCTCACAGATACGCAGTATTTT

V gene: TRBV18
J gene: TRBJ2-1
D gene: .
CDR3 protein: CASSPGVGRDEQFF
CDR3 DNA: TGTGCCAGCTCACCCGGCGTCGGCAGGGATGAGCAGTTCTTC

V gene: TRBV2
J gene: TRBJ1-5
D gene: .
CDR3 protein: CASSAFLVSNQPQHF
CDR3 DNA: TGTGCCAGCAGTGCTTTTCTCGTCAGCAATCAGCCCCAGCATTTT

V gene: TRBV6-6
J gene: TRBJ1-5
D gene: TRBD1
CDR3 protein: CVSRGAGSNQPQHF
CDR3 DNA: TGTGTCAGCAGGGGGGCAGGGAGCAATCAGCCCCAGCATTTT

V gene: TRBV20-1
J gene: TRBJ2-5
D gene: .
CDR3 protein: CSARLEAQYF
CDR3 DNA: TGCAGTGCTAGATTGGAGGCCCAGTACTTC

V gene: TRBV4-1
J gene: TRBJ1-4
D gene: TRBD1
CDR3 protein: CASNTGGSVEKLFF
CDR3 DNA: TGCGCCAGCAACACAGGGGGTAGTGTTGAAAAACTGTTTTTT

V gene: TRBV19
J gene: TRBJ2-1
D gene: .
CDR3 protein: CASSMVPSSYNEQFF
CDR3 DNA: TGTGCCAGTAGTATGGTACCGAGCTCCTACAATGAGCAGTTCTTC

V gene: TRBV9
J gene: TRBJ1-2
D gene: .
CDR3 protein: CASSAKTGTYGYTF
CDR3 DNA: TGTGCCAGCAGCGCTAAGACAGGCACCTATGGCTACACCTTC

V gene: TRBV5-4
J gene: TRBJ2-2
D gene: TRBD2
CDR3 protein: CASSFGLAGNTGELFF
CDR3 DNA: TGTGCCAGCAGCTTCGGGCTAGCGGGAAACACCGGGGAGCTGTTTTTT

V gene: TRBV2
J gene: TRBJ2-7
D gene: .
CDR3 protein: CASSEGLEFYEQYF
CDR3 DNA: TGTGCCAGCAGTGAAGGGCTAGAATTTTACGAGCAGTACTTC

V gene: TRBV11-2
J gene: TRBJ2-7
D gene: .
CDR3 protein: CASRETGRHYEQYF
CDR3 DNA: TGTGCCAGCAGAGAGACAGGGAGGCACTACGAGCAGTACTTC

V gene: TRBV6-1
J gene: TRBJ2-1
D gene: .
CDR3 protein: CASRVAVYNEQFF
CDR3 DNA: TGTGCCAGCCGAGTAGCCGTGTACAATGAGCAGTTCTTC

V gene: TRBV7-2
J gene: TRBJ2-2
D gene: .
CDR3 protein: CASSSRGNGELFF
CDR3 DNA: TGTGCCAGCAGTTCCAGGGGTAACGGGGAGCTGTTTTTT

V gene: TRBV28
J gene: TRBJ2-7
D gene: TRBD1
CDR3 protein: CASSPPNRGRLPYEQYF
CDR3 DNA: TGTGCCAGCAGTCCACCGAACAGGGGGAGATTACCCTACGAGCAGTACTTC

V gene: TRBV5-1
J gene: TRBJ2-7
D gene: .
CDR3 protein: CASRAGTPISYEQYF
CDR3 DNA: TGCGCCAGCAGGGCCGGGACACCCATCTCCTACGAGCAGTACTTC

V gene: TRBV19
J gene: TRBJ2-5
D gene: .
CDR3 protein: CASSLGLKETQYF
CDR3 DNA: TGTGCCAGTAGTCTTGGACTCAAAGAGACCCAGTACTTC

V gene: TRBV7-2
J gene: TRBJ1-4
D gene: TRBD1
CDR3 protein: CASSSLGTGGEKLFF
CDR3 DNA: TGTGCCAGCAGCTCCCTAGGGACAGGGGGTGAAAAACTGTTTTTT

V gene: TRBV6-5
J gene: TRBJ1-4
D gene: .
CDR3 protein: CASRDVRGGNEKLFF
CDR3 DNA: TGTGCCAGCAGGGACGTAAGGGGCGGTAATGAAAAACTGTTTTTT